This TCR beta chain was retrieved from a study of cytomegalovirus exposure and HLA in healthy donors. Study observations and caveats: Confirmation in vitro established that a few CMV-associated chains were specific for CMV antigens. The authors later found most CMV-associated TCR beta chains appeared HLA-restricted. It was reportedly the case that the classifier diagnosed cytomegalovirus status with high specificity and sensitivity.

Both 60 Vbeta primers and 13 Jbeta primers went into the PCR. The data were produced by immunoSEQ multiplex PCR, yet TCRdb's version contains in-frame clones alone and is incomplete. The table lists more than 150,000 clones, roughly 80% of them singletons, with under 1.5% in the top ten. Note on this clone: Antigen: not known.

The sequence was collected from a man between 50 and 59 years old in good health and CMV-seropositive. The sample was PBMCs.

The CDR3: CASSLLRTGGTEAFF. CDR3 bases: TGTGCCAGCAGTTTGCTCAGGACAGGTGGGACTGAAGCTTTCTTT. The chain is built from TRBV28 and TRBJ1-1, with 7 bases that match TRBD1. V dropped 3 bases and J dropped 5; count of bases not matched to a gene: 9. This CDR3 contains 15 residues. The germline CDR1 and CDR2 sequences are MDHEN and SYDVKM.